This section outlines one TCR beta chain sequence together with its context. In its sample, this clone was seen a few times. Its antigen is still unknown. Qualities for individual bases were not recorded, and no much larger clone is one base off. A second Seattle source provided samples from volunteer blood donors who had recovered from COVID-19. Whole blood was collected in K2EDTA tubes by collaborating institutions according to the institutions' own protocols. For TCRbeta analysis, collaborator samples were shipped as frozen whole blood, as isolated PBMCs, or as DNA extracted from either sample type. The data are from a study of blood T cell repertoires in COVID-19 (dated by TCRdb to the early 2020s). Describing the broader study: The collaborator samples originated in the United States, Italy and Spain and spanned the acute and convalescent phases of COVID-19. The samples were drawn from the first 160 participants of the ongoing ImmuneRACE study and from 950 to 1,500 subjects provided by 6 global collaborators. The repertoires were made available in a free public database intended to serve as a resource for research on the immune response to SARS-CoV-2. Nearly every sample came with metadata listing a de-identified subject ID, COVID-19 status, age in years and sex. The prospective study material was composed of cDNA or gDNA derived from T cells, B-cell-depleted T cells, or PBMCs. Where HLA class I and class II types were available, the types were taken from metadata supplied by the sample provider, not from assay-based typing. The dataset comprised deeply sampled blood TCRbeta repertoires from subjects exposed to, actively infected with, or recovered from COVID-19.

General findings and caveats noted by the study authors: The amount of clinical and demographic metadata varied by source and participant and was provided uncurated.

The immunoSEQ Assay, a bias-controlled multiplex PCR, was used to amplify TCRbeta CDR3 regions from genomic DNA. In the source study's methods: Nucleated cell counts per sample were estimated from amplification of reference gene primers within the assay. Sequence reads were collapsed and filtered to measure the absolute abundance of every unique TCRbeta CDR3 rearrangement. For each sample, productive Simpson clonality was calculated as the square root of Simpson's diversity index over productive rearrangements. TCRdb re-hosts the immuneACCESS table, in-frame sequences only. Its copies lack some clones; in the studies checked, an unresolved V gene accounts for under half of them, and the cause for the rest is not known. That table furnishes V, J and clone size, whereas the DNA furnished D and trimming. For this sample there are about 250,000 clones; roughly 89% appear just once. The biggest ten clones account for 1.5% of the sample.

The clonotype originates from a woman aged 40 to 50 who had recovered from COVID-19. Specimen: peripheral blood.

The CDR3 is CASSSGRTEAFF. The DNA sequence is TGCGCCAGCAGCTCCGGTCGTACTGAAGCTTTCTTT. This chain joins TRBV5-1 to TRBJ1-1, with the D gene too uncertain to name. The CDR3 runs 12 amino acids, cysteine and phenylalanine included. Only the CDR3 DNA is retained, 36 bases long and in frame from the first base. The trim is 3 bases for V and 5 bases for J, with a gap of 8 bases between the germline ends. CDR1 and CDR2, looked up from the germline V gene, are SGHRS and YFSETQ.